These 29 T cell receptor beta chains came from one sample sequenced in a study of cytomegalovirus exposure and HLA in healthy donors. TCRdb's copy holds only in-frame clones and misses some; the assay was immunoSEQ multiplex PCR. Of 200,000 to 250,000 clones in the sample, 65% to 85% were seen once. Sequenced material: PBMCs. Source of these receptors: a woman between 25 and 40 years old in good health and CMV-seropositive.

V usage is TRBV27 and J usage is TRBJ2-4, with D possibly being TRBD2 (5 bases). The germline V gene has CDR1 MNHEY and CDR2 SMNVEV (reference sequence). V was clipped by 3 bases and J by 9 bases, with 15 bases between them. This CDR3 has 14 residues. The chain's CDR3 is CASSLVGVRGIQYF. The CDR3 region has the DNA TGTGCCAGCAGTTTGGTCGGGGTTCGGGGCATTCAGTACTTC.

The V call is TRBV5-4, the J call TRBJ2-7; 10 nucleotides line up with TRBD2. The V gene's germline CDR1 is SGHNT and CDR2 YYREEE (reference sequence). The V gene end was trimmed by 3 bases and the J gene end by 5 bases; junction bases not matched to a gene: 5. The length of the CDR3 is 14 residues. CDR3 sequence (DNA): TGTGCCAGCAGCTCTAGCGGGAGTATCGACGAGCAGTACTTC. This encodes CASSSSGSIDEQYF. The variable domain in full, completed from reference TRBV5-4 and TRBJ2-7, reads ETGVTQSPTHLIKTRGQQVTLRCSSQSGHNTVSWYQQALGQGPQFIFQYYREEENGRGNFPPRFSGLQFPNYSSELNVNALELDDSALYLCASSSSGSIDEQYFGPGTRLTVT.

The chain is built from TRBV5-4 and TRBJ2-1; TRBD2 matches at 8 bases. Germline lookup yields CDR1 SGHNT and CDR2 YYREEE (reference sequence). V lost 3 bases to trimming and J lost 3 bases; unmatched junction nucleotides: 5. The CDR3 spans 15 residues. CDR3 loop: CASSSLAEDYNEQFF. CDR3 nucleotides: TGTGCCAGCAGCTCACTAGCGGAGGACTACAATGAGCAGTTCTTC. The full variable domain, in which reference TRBV5-4 and TRBJ2-1 provide the parts outside the CDR3, is ETGVTQSPTHLIKTRGQQVTLRCSSQSGHNTVSWYQQALGQGPQFIFQYYREEENGRGNFPPRFSGLQFPNYSSELNVNALELDDSALYLCASSSLAEDYNEQFFGPGTRLTVL.

This clone was seen a few times. The junction does not match germline at one end; this may be a read error. The J gene is TRBJ2-5, the V gene TRBV7-7, with D hard to call. This CDR3 has 13 residues. Germline CDR1 is SSHAT and CDR2 is FNYEAQ (reference sequence). The CDR3 protein is CASSSTNQETQYF. The CDR3 DNA reads TGTGCTAGCAGCTCGACAAATCAAGAGACCCAGTACTTC.

This clone was picked up a small number of times. The chain uses TRBV10-3 and TRBJ1-2, with D perhaps matching TRBD1 (6 bases). Trimming removed 3 bases from V and 3 bases from J, with 20 bases in between. CDR1 and CDR2 from the germline V gene are ENHRY and SYGVKD. The length of the CDR3 is 17 residues. The CDR3 nucleotides are TGTGCCATCAGTGACTCCCTGGGGGGCAGGGGCGACTATGGCTACACCTTC. It codes for CAISDSLGGRGDYGYTF.

The V call is TRBV30, the J call TRBJ1-2; tentatively, D is TRBD1 (6 bases). Trimming took 2 bases from V and 8 from J, leaving 15 bases between them. Germline values: CDR1 GTSNPN, CDR2 SVGIG (reference sequence). The CDR3 loop spans 13 amino acids. The CDR3 nucleotides are TGTGCCTGGAGTAGAGATGGGGGGCGCGGCTACACCTTC. This translates into CAWSRDGGRGYTF.

The rearrangement uses TRBV2 and TRBJ2-3; perhaps TRBD2 as D (5 bases). V dropped 5 bases and J dropped 1 base, with 13 bases sitting between them. The germline gives CDR1 SNHLY, CDR2 FYNNEI. The CDR3 totals 15 residues. CDR3 sequence (DNA): TGTGCCAGCAGTACCCCCGGGGTGGGCACAGATACGCAGTATTTT. Its protein is CASSTPGVGTDTQYF.

The V gene is TRBV9, the J gene TRBJ2-1; TRBD1 agrees at 9 bases. V gave up 3 bases and J gave up 5 bases; unmatched junction bases: 18. The V gene's germline CDR1 is SGDLS and CDR2 YYNGEE. The CDR3 covers 19 residues. The CDR3 spells CASSARPGTGLLANNEQFF. The CDR3, as DNA: TGTGCCAGCAGCGCAAGGCCCGGGACAGGGCTTCTCGCAAACAATGAGCAGTTCTTC.

V and J are TRBV6-1 and TRBJ2-2, with D uncertain. Trimming shortened V by 8 bases and J by 7 bases, and 11 bases separated the two germline ends. This CDR3 has 12 amino acids. Germline V CDR1 and CDR2: MNHNS, SASEGT. The CDR3 loop reads CASWWGDGELFF. In DNA form, the CDR3 reads TGTGCCAGCTGGTGGGGTGACGGGGAGCTGTTTTTT.

V is TRBV12-5 and J is TRBJ2-3, with D possibly being TRBD1 (5 bases). V lost 5 bases and J 2 bases, leaving 14 bases between the germline ends. The CDR3 runs to 15 residues. The germline V gene has CDR1 LGHNT and CDR2 FRNRAP. The CDR3 DNA reads TGTGCTAGTGGTGACCAGGGTGGGTTCACAGATACGCAGTATTTT. Translating gives CASGDQGGFTDTQYF.

The rearrangement uses TRBV6-5 and TRBJ1-1, with D uncertain. The length of the CDR3 is 13 residues. Trimming shortened V by 0 bases and J by 8 bases, and 10 bases separated the two germline ends. Germline V gene data show CDR1 as MNHEY and CDR2 as SVGAGI. CDR3: CASSYSIQLEAFF. CDR3 bases: TGTGCCAGCAGTTACTCGATTCAGCTGGAAGCTTTCTTT.

This clone has only one observation. The rearrangement joins TRBV9 to TRBJ2-2; TRBD1 agrees at 7 bases. This CDR3 contains 15 residues. CDR1 and CDR2 (germline): SGDLS, YYNGEE. The V gene end was trimmed by 3 bases and the J gene end by 7 bases; junction bases not matched to a gene: 9. The CDR3: CASSGGTDTNGELFF. CDR3 DNA: TGTGCCAGCAGCGGTGGGACAGACACTAACGGGGAGCTGTTTTTT. Based on the CDR3 plus reference TRBV9 and TRBJ2-2, the full variable domain is DSGVTQTPKHLITATGQRVTLRCSPRSGDLSVYWYQQSLDQGLQFLIQYYNGEERAKGNILERFSAQQFPDLHSELNLSSLELGDSALYFCASSGGTDTNGELFFGEGSRLTVL.

V gene TRBV7-8 combines with J gene TRBJ1-5; 7 bases agree with TRBD1. Trimming cost V 1 base and J 7 bases; bases outside gene matches: 7. Per the germline V gene, CDR1 is SGHVS and CDR2 is FQNEAQ. The CDR3 totals 15 residues. For the CDR3, the DNA is TGTGCCAGCAGCTTAGGGCAGGGGGGGAGGCAGCCCCAGCATTTT. It yields the protein CASSLGQGGRQPQHF.

The V gene is TRBV27, the J gene TRBJ2-2; no firm D call. From germline, CDR1 is MNHEY and CDR2 SMNVEV (reference sequence). CDR3 size: 15 residues. The ends were cut back, 2 bases at V and 0 bases at J, with 7 bases in the middle. This chain's CDR3 is CASSLNGANTGELFF. CDR3 nucleotide sequence: TGTGCCAGCAGTTTAAACGGCGCGAACACCGGGGAGCTGTTTTTT.

In its sample, this clone was seen once. The rearrangement uses TRBV5-1 and TRBJ1-3; 12 nucleotides line up with TRBD1. Germline V CDR1 and CDR2: SGHRS, YFSETQ. V gave up 4 bases and J gave up 4 bases; unmatched junction bases: 6. The length of the CDR3 is 16 residues. The CDR3 bases are TGCGCCAGCAGCACGGGACAGGGGGCGAAGGGAAACACCATATATTTT. It encodes CASSTGQGAKGNTIYF.

This chain links TRBV10-1 with TRBJ2-7; 8 bases fit TRBD1. CDR3 length equals 15 residues. The J segment lost 4 bases and the V segment lost 4 bases, leaving 9 bases of the junction unmatched. The germline V gene has CDR1 WNHNN and CDR2 SYGVQD (reference sequence). This CDR3 reads CASSGRQGSGYEQYF. The CDR3 DNA is TGCGCCAGCAGTGGGCGACAGGGGAGTGGGTACGAGCAGTACTTC.

This clone was counted between two and nine times. This sequence joins TRBV9 and TRBJ2-5; no reliable D call. Germline assignment: CDR1 SGDLS and CDR2 YYNGEE. The V end lost 0 bases, the J end lost 5 bases, and 8 bases lay between the germline ends. The CDR3 extends over 13 amino acids. Here the CDR3 DNA reads TGTGCCAGCAGCGTAGGCGTTGCGGAGACCCAGTACTTC. It encodes CASSVGVAETQYF.

The gene calls are TRBV10-3 and TRBJ2-1; D gene unclear. Trimming removed 4 bases from V and 10 bases from J, with 14 bases in between. CDR3 length equals 13 residues. Germline V gene sequence: CDR1 ENHRY, CDR2 SYGVKD. CDR3 nucleotides: TGTGCCATCAGTGGTCTTGAGGTTCGGGAGCAGTTCTTC. This translates into CAISGLEVREQFF.

This chain joins TRBV6-5 and TRBJ2-1; D ambiguous. CDR3 length equals 15 residues. Germline CDR1 is MNHEY and CDR2 is SVGAGI. The V end was cut by 0 bases, the J end by 4 bases, with 10 bases between. The CDR3 DNA follows: TGTGCCAGCAGTTACTCGGGTTTAGCTTACAATGAGCAGTTCTTC. Translated, it gives CASSYSGLAYNEQFF.

V gene TRBV2 combines with J gene TRBJ2-5; TRBD1 agrees at 11 bases. The V gene's germline CDR1 is SNHLY and CDR2 FYNNEI. This CDR3 comprises 15 residues. J lost 3 bases, V lost 5 bases, and 5 bases had no gene match. The CDR3 sequence is CASSYRDRGKETQYF. The DNA of the CDR3 is TGTGCCAGCAGTTACCGGGACAGGGGGAAAGAGACCCAGTACTTC.

This chain connects TRBV7-8 to TRBJ1-1; unclear D gene. CDR1 and CDR2 (germline): SGHVS, FQNEAQ. The CDR3 is 13 residues long. The ends were cut back, 0 bases at V and 12 bases at J, with 14 bases in the middle. The CDR3 loop reads CASSLAEALGTFF. The CDR3 DNA reads as TGTGCCAGCAGCTTAGCGGAGGCGCTAGGGACTTTCTTT.

This clone occurred many times. The chain carries TRBV4-3 and TRBJ2-3; 8 nucleotides match TRBD1. Trimming at V came to 3 bases and at J to 2 bases, leaving 7 bases not matched to a gene. The CDR3 spans 16 residues. CDR1 is LGHNA, CDR2 YSLEER, per germline. The CDR3 nucleotides read TGCGCCAGCAGCCAGGCTCAGGGGGCGCACACAGATACGCAGTATTTT. Protein sequence: CASSQAQGAHTDTQYF.

The V call is TRBV4-1, the J call TRBJ2-7, with D perhaps matching TRBD2 (6 bases). V lost 0 bases to trimming and J lost 3 bases, with 12 bases between them. This CDR3 has 15 amino acids. The germline V gene has CDR1 MGHRA and CDR2 YSYEKL. The CDR3 sequence: CASSQDSGGGYEQYF. CDR3 DNA: TGCGCCAGCAGCCAAGATTCTGGGGGAGGCTACGAGCAGTACTTC.

V and J are TRBV29-1 and TRBJ2-1; possibly TRBD1 or TRBD2 for D (5 bases each). Deletions cut 6 bases from V and 3 bases from J, with 33 bases between. This CDR3 spans 20 amino acids. Germline V CDR1 and CDR2: SQVTM, ANQGSEA. In nucleotides, the CDR3 is TGCAGCGTGGAAAAGACGGATCGCCGGGACCCACAAAAAAACTACAATGAGCAGTTCTTC. Protein product: CSVEKTDRRDPQKNYNEQFF.

This sequence joins TRBV30 and TRBJ2-1; 9 nucleotides match TRBD1. CDR1 is GTSNPN and CDR2 is SVGIG in the germline V gene (reference sequence). V was clipped by 3 bases and J by 4 bases; unmatched bases: 7. The CDR3 has 15 residues. CDR3 coding DNA: TGTGCCTGGAGGATTCGGGACAGGGTTTACAATGAGCAGTTCTTC. The encoded protein is CAWRIRDRVYNEQFF.

This clone was detected a few times. The J gene is TRBJ2-2, the V gene TRBV7-3; D gene ambiguous. The V gene lost 3 bases and the J gene lost 7 bases, with 9 bases spanning the gap. This CDR3 has 13 amino acids. Germline V gives CDR1 SGHTA, CDR2 FQGTGA. The CDR3 protein is CASSLGLNGELFF. The CDR3 DNA reads TGTGCCAGCAGCTTGGGGTTAAACGGGGAGCTGTTTTTT. Full variable domain (remainder filled in from reference TRBV7-3 and TRBJ2-2): GAGVSQTPSNKVTEKGKYVELRCDPISGHTALYWYRQSLGQGPEFLIYFQGTGAADDSGLPNDRFFAVRPEGSVSTLKIQRTERGDSAVYLCASSLGLNGELFFGEGSRLTVL.

This chain uses TRBV27 with TRBJ2-4, with D maybe TRBD1 (5 bases). The CDR3 has 15 amino acids. Between the trimmed V and J ends, which lost 5 bases and 0 bases, there was a span of 11 bases. Germline CDR1 and CDR2: MNHEY and SMNVEV (reference sequence). This CDR3 is CASSVATGAKNIQYF. CDR3 DNA sequence: TGTGCCAGCAGTGTAGCCACAGGAGCCAAAAACATTCAGTACTTC.

The chain links TRBV7-9 to TRBJ2-6, with D possibly being TRBD1 or TRBD2 (5 bases each). The CDR3 is made up of 16 amino acids. Germline CDR1 SEHNR, CDR2 FQNEAQ (reference sequence). Trimming pared 3 bases from V and 0 bases from J, leaving 9 bases between. Here the CDR3 reads CASSFGGSSGANVLTF. CDR3 DNA: TGTGCCAGCAGCTTTGGGGGTAGCTCTGGGGCCAACGTCCTGACTTTC.

The J gene is TRBJ1-2, the V gene TRBV11-3; D is unresolved. Trimming shortened V by 5 bases and J by 4 bases, and 14 bases separated the two germline ends. The CDR3 is 14 residues long. CDR1 and CDR2 (germline): SGHNT, YENEEA. The CDR3 spells CASSRSNVAYGYTF. CDR3 in DNA: TGTGCCAGCAGCAGATCTAACGTCGCCTATGGCTACACCTTC.